This is a list of T cell receptor beta chains from one sample in a study of OX40 agonist ivuxolimab in advanced cancers. Clones were sequenced by immunoSEQ multiplex PCR, and TCRdb holds only the in-frame ones, with some missing. The sample records 65,000 to 90,000 clones, 92% being singletons. The source material was CD4+ or CD8+ T cells sorted from blood, sampled in a trial of the OX40 agonist ivuxolimab. Receptors were obtained from an adult with an advanced solid tumor such as melanoma, head and neck, liver or kidney cancer. The CDR3 runs from the conserved cysteine through the conserved F or W. The order of the fields is V gene, clone size, J gene, D gene, CDR3 protein, CDR3 DNA. D genes are given only for firm matches. Size is stated for part of the rows, as once, few or many counts, or as a class when the clone is expanded.

V: TRBV27; size: NA; J: TRBJ2-1; D: TRBD1; CDR3: CASSLGTGARNEQFF; DNA: TGTGCCAGCAGTTTAGGGACAGGGGCTCGGAATGAGCAGTTCTTC
V: TRBV9; size: NA; J: TRBJ1-1; D: NA; CDR3: CASSSNTEAFF; DNA: TGTGCCAGCAGCTCAAACACTGAAGCTTTCTTT
V: TRBV7-3; size: NA; J: TRBJ2-3; D: TRBD2; CDR3: CASSSTGGDTQYF; DNA: TGTGCCAGCAGCTCAACGGGGGGAGATACGCAGTATTTT
V: TRBV5-6; size: NA; J: TRBJ2-7; D: TRBD2; CDR3: CASSLVGGNEQYF; DNA: TGTGCCAGCAGCTTGGTCGGGGGGAACGAGCAGTACTTC
V: TRBV29-1; size: NA; J: TRBJ1-3; D: NA; CDR3: CSVGQGNTIYF; DNA: TGCAGCGTTGGCCAGGGAAACACCATATATTTT
V: TRBV7-6; size: NA; J: TRBJ1-1; D: NA; CDR3: CASSLSGSGNTEAFF; DNA: TGTGCCAGCAGCTTATCAGGGTCGGGGAACACTGAAGCTTTCTTT
V: TRBV9; size: NA; J: TRBJ2-2; D: NA; CDR3: CASSVEDYRVVTGELFF; DNA: TGTGCCAGCAGCGTAGAGGATTACAGGGTTGTCACCGGGGAGCTGTTTTTT
V: TRBV9; size: NA; J: TRBJ1-2; D: TRBD1; CDR3: CASSDDRGPGYGYTF; DNA: TGTGCCAGCAGCGACGACAGGGGGCCGGGCTATGGCTACACCTTC
V: TRBV5-1; size: NA; J: TRBJ2-1; D: NA; CDR3: CASTLWEGGSYNEQFF; DNA: TGCGCCAGCACCCTTTGGGAGGGGGGTTCCTACAATGAGCAGTTCTTC
V: TRBV6-1; size: NA; J: TRBJ1-1; D: NA; CDR3: CASSDLQGTEAFF; DNA: TGTGCCAGCAGTGACCTACAGGGTACTGAAGCTTTCTTT
V: TRBV30; size: NA; J: TRBJ2-7; D: NA; CDR3: CAWSVRGTYEQYF; DNA: TGTGCCTGGAGTGTACGAGGGACCTACGAGCAGTACTTC
V: TRBV7-9; size: NA; J: TRBJ1-1; D: NA; CDR3: CASSLARDVMNTEAFF; DNA: TGTGCCAGCAGCCTAGCACGCGATGTTATGAACACTGAAGCTTTCTTT
V: TRBV27; size: once; J: TRBJ2-4; D: TRBD2; CDR3: CASSGFGEGAKNIQYF; DNA: TGTGCCAGCAGTGGGTTTGGGGAGGGAGCCAAAAACATTCAGTACTTC
V: TRBV7-6; size: NA; J: TRBJ1-3; D: TRBD1; CDR3: CASSSQMAGRGLGNTIYF; DNA: TGTGCCAGCAGCTCCCAGATGGCGGGCAGGGGGCTAGGAAACACCATATATTTT
V: TRBV27; size: NA; J: TRBJ2-1; D: NA; CDR3: CASAYTLPFYNEQFF; DNA: TGTGCCAGCGCCTACACCCTACCTTTCTACAATGAGCAGTTCTTC
V: TRBV5-1; size: NA; J: TRBJ1-1; D: NA; CDR3: CASSLLALMNTEAFF; DNA: TGCGCCAGCAGCTTGCTAGCCTTAATGAACACTGAAGCTTTCTTT
V: TRBV19; size: NA; J: TRBJ2-7; D: NA; CDR3: CASNAGRNSYEQYF; DNA: TGTGCCAGTAACGCGGGCCGTAACTCCTACGAGCAGTACTTC
V: TRBV4-1; size: NA; J: TRBJ2-1; D: NA; CDR3: CASSQGYSDEQFF; DNA: TGCGCCAGCAGCCAAGGGTATAGCGATGAGCAGTTCTTC
V: TRBV27; size: NA; J: TRBJ2-1; D: NA; CDR3: CASSAGPRSYNEQFF; DNA: TGTGCCAGCAGCGCGGGCCCCCGCTCCTACAATGAGCAGTTCTTC
V: TRBV27; size: NA; J: TRBJ2-4; D: NA; CDR3: CASSHGTKNIQYF; DNA: TGTGCCAGCAGTCATGGAACCAAAAACATTCAGTACTTC
V: TRBV11-2; size: NA; J: TRBJ2-7; D: NA; CDR3: CASRLAGGLTTF; DNA: TGTGCCAGCAGACTAGCCGGGGGGCTGACAACCTTC
V: TRBV5-1; size: NA; J: TRBJ1-6; D: NA; CDR3: CASSLGRSPLHF; DNA: TGCGCCAGCAGCTTGGGTAGGTCACCCCTCCACTTT
V: TRBV29-1; size: NA; J: TRBJ2-4; D: NA; CDR3: CSVEGGTKNIQYF; DNA: TGCAGCGTTGAAGGGGGAACCAAAAACATTCAGTACTTC
V: TRBV19; size: NA; J: TRBJ1-6; D: NA; CDR3: CASSIDGSYTPLHF; DNA: TGTGCCAGTAGTATAGATGGCTCTTACACACCCCTCCACTTT
V: TRBV2; size: NA; J: TRBJ1-3; D: NA; CDR3: CASSEWDTSGNTIYF; DNA: TGTGCCAGCAGTGAATGGGACACCTCTGGAAACACCATATATTTT
V: TRBV27; size: NA; J: TRBJ2-7; D: NA; CDR3: CASSQLLGVRYEQYF; DNA: TGTGCCAGCAGTCAACTATTAGGGGTCCGCTACGAGCAGTACTTC
V: TRBV19; size: NA; J: TRBJ1-4; D: NA; CDR3: CASSIGGRSEKLFF; DNA: TGTGCCAGTAGTATAGGAGGGAGGAGTGAAAAACTGTTTTTT
V: TRBV7-9; size: NA; J: TRBJ2-7; D: NA; CDR3: CASSSQRLGGTYEQYF; DNA: TGTGCCAGCAGCTCCCAAAGACTGGGGGGAACCTACGAGCAGTACTTC
V: TRBV7-8; size: once; J: TRBJ1-5; D: NA; CDR3: CASSLWGEGADSNQPQHF; DNA: TGTGCCAGCAGCTTATGGGGGGAAGGAGCCGATAGCAATCAGCCCCAGCATTTT
V: TRBV5-6; size: NA; J: TRBJ2-7; D: TRBD2; CDR3: CASSLATSGGLSYEQYF; DNA: TGTGCCAGCAGCTTGGCTACTAGCGGGGGCTTATCCTACGAGCAGTACTTC
V: TRBV5-7; size: NA; J: TRBJ2-7; D: NA; CDR3: CASSAADEQYF; DNA: TGTGCCAGCAGCGCAGCTGACGAGCAGTACTTC
V: TRBV7-9; size: NA; J: TRBJ2-3; D: TRBD2; CDR3: CASSFVKRGEDTQYF; DNA: TGTGCCAGCAGCTTCGTCAAGCGGGGGGAAGATACGCAGTATTTT
V: TRBV10-2; size: NA; J: TRBJ2-1; D: NA; CDR3: CASSAGANEQFF; DNA: TGCGCCAGCAGTGCCGGGGCCAATGAGCAGTTCTTC
V: TRBV19; size: NA; J: TRBJ1-6; D: NA; CDR3: CASSQGGSPLHF; DNA: TGTGCCAGTAGCCAGGGAGGTTCACCCCTCCACTTT
V: TRBV7-9; size: NA; J: TRBJ2-5; D: NA; CDR3: CASSLTGQQETQYF; DNA: TGTGCCAGCAGCTTAACAGGGCAACAAGAGACCCAGTACTTC
V: TRBV7-8; size: NA; J: TRBJ2-2; D: NA; CDR3: CASSPNLSTGELFF; DNA: TGTGCCAGCAGCCCAAATCTGAGCACCGGGGAGCTGTTTTTT
V: TRBV11-2; size: once; J: TRBJ2-7; D: NA; CDR3: CASSLGPHEQYF; DNA: TGTGCCAGCAGCTTAGGGCCCCACGAGCAGTACTTC
V: TRBV2; size: NA; J: TRBJ2-5; D: TRBD2; CDR3: CARTWTSGGAGETQYF; DNA: TGTGCCAGGACTTGGACTAGCGGGGGGGCAGGCGAGACCCAGTACTTC
V: TRBV29-1; size: NA; J: TRBJ1-2; D: TRBD1; CDR3: CSVATGTAYGYTF; DNA: TGCAGCGTCGCAACCGGGACAGCCTATGGCTACACCTTC
V: TRBV9; size: NA; J: TRBJ2-1; D: NA; CDR3: CASSEGTPYNEQFF; DNA: TGTGCCAGCAGTGAGGGAACTCCCTACAATGAGCAGTTCTTC
V: TRBV7-8; size: NA; J: TRBJ2-5; D: NA; CDR3: CASSPEYSQETQYF; DNA: TGTGCCAGCAGCCCAGAGTACTCTCAAGAGACCCAGTACTTC
V: TRBV7-9; size: once; J: TRBJ2-7; D: TRBD1; CDR3: CASSRDRGNEQYF; DNA: TGTGCCAGCAGCCGTGACAGGGGGAACGAGCAGTACTTC
V: TRBV5-1; size: few; J: TRBJ1-2; D: NA; CDR3: CASSFGTPNYGYTF; DNA: TGCGCCAGCAGCTTCGGGACACCAAACTATGGCTACACCTTC
V: TRBV13; size: few; J: TRBJ1-3; D: NA; CDR3: CASSLQGHSGNTIYF; DNA: TGTGCCAGCAGCTTACAGGGCCACTCTGGAAACACCATATATTTT
V: TRBV6-5; size: once; J: TRBJ1-1; D: NA; CDR3: CASSFEGTEAFF; DNA: TGTGCCAGCAGCTTCGAGGGCACTGAAGCTTTCTTT
V: TRBV7-6; size: NA; J: TRBJ2-3; D: TRBD1; CDR3: CASSLDRADTQYF; DNA: TGTGCCAGCAGCCTGGACAGGGCCGATACGCAGTATTTT
V: TRBV9; size: NA; J: TRBJ2-2; D: TRBD2; CDR3: CASSTGGSNTGELFF; DNA: TGTGCCAGCAGCACCGGGGGGTCGAACACCGGGGAGCTGTTTTTT
V: TRBV5-6; size: NA; J: TRBJ2-3; D: NA; CDR3: CASSRNTGWDTQYF; DNA: TGTGCCAGCAGCAGAAACACAGGGTGGGATACGCAGTATTTT
V: TRBV6-1; size: NA; J: TRBJ2-7; D: NA; CDR3: CASSKYEQYF; DNA: TGTGCCAGCAGTAAGTACGAGCAGTACTTC
V: TRBV7-9; size: NA; J: TRBJ2-7; D: TRBD1; CDR3: CASSLDDRGTPLTYEQYF; DNA: TGTGCCAGCAGCTTAGATGACAGGGGAACTCCTTTAACCTACGAGCAGTACTTC
V: TRBV5-6; size: NA; J: TRBJ2-7; D: NA; CDR3: CASSLAGGHYEQYF; DNA: TGTGCCAGCAGCTTGGCAGGCGGACACTACGAGCAGTACTTC
V: TRBV15; size: NA; J: TRBJ2-1; D: NA; CDR3: CATSSPTGGEQFF; DNA: TGTGCCACCAGCAGCCCTACAGGAGGTGAGCAGTTCTTC
V: TRBV4-3; size: NA; J: TRBJ1-1; D: NA; CDR3: CASSQEILVAMNTEAFF; DNA: TGCGCCAGCAGCCAAGAAATTCTGGTGGCAATGAACACTGAAGCTTTCTTT
V: TRBV5-6; size: NA; J: TRBJ1-1; D: NA; CDR3: CASSQGTEAFF; DNA: TGTGCCAGCAGCCAAGGGACTGAAGCTTTCTTT
V: TRBV6-4; size: NA; J: TRBJ2-1; D: NA; CDR3: CASSDSDAPNEQFF; DNA: TGTGCCAGCAGTGACTCCGACGCCCCCAATGAGCAGTTCTTC
V: TRBV13; size: once; J: TRBJ2-7; D: TRBD1; CDR3: CASSFRQGVWEQYF; DNA: TGTGCCAGCAGCTTCCGACAGGGGGTGTGGGAGCAGTACTTC
V: TRBV11-2; size: NA; J: TRBJ2-5; D: TRBD2; CDR3: CASSLVGGAETQYF; DNA: TGTGCCAGCAGCTTAGTCGGGGGGGCTGAGACCCAGTACTTC
V: TRBV6-6; size: NA; J: TRBJ1-1; D: NA; CDR3: CASSYEGGTEAFF; DNA: TGTGCCAGCAGTTACGAGGGAGGGACTGAAGCTTTCTTT
V: TRBV15; size: NA; J: TRBJ2-1; D: NA; CDR3: CATSRDSEGQFF; DNA: TGTGCCACCAGCAGGGACTCGGAGGGGCAGTTCTTC
V: TRBV19; size: NA; J: TRBJ2-7; D: TRBD2; CDR3: CASSIRRELTGQYF; DNA: TGTGCCAGTAGTATAAGGCGGGAGCTTACGGGGCAGTACTTC